The rows below give T cell receptor beta chains drawn from one sample of a study of T cell repertoires in cytomegalovirus infection. TCRdb reanalysed the reads using MiXCR and keeps one entry per CDR3 protein. The sample has over 45,000 distinct CDR3 sequences, around 18% seen once. Their cognate antigens are unknown. The sequencing used CD8+ T cells from cultured PBMCs, collected from culture after CMV antigen stimulation. The receptors were sampled from a human donor in good health (CMV status not recorded). Some clones in this sample may be carry-over from other donors' samples. Each CDR3 is given without its conserved first and last residue. Each record gives: J gene, CDR3 length, V gene, CDR3 protein.

TRBJ1-2	11	TRBV28	ASSRKPGYGYT
TRBJ1-2	13	TRBV5-1	ASSLALGQDYGYT
TRBJ1-2	11	TRBV11-2	ASSLAPSYGYT
TRBJ2-3	14	TRBV10-3	AISEVTSGRTDTQY
TRBJ2-5	14	TRBV19	ASSPGTSGTPETQY
TRBJ2-5	12	TRBV2	ASGRESAWETQY
TRBJ1-3	13	TRBV12-5	ASGSTSFSGNTIY
TRBJ2-4	15	TRBV12-5	ASGLEGEGIAKNIQY
TRBJ2-7	13	TRBV19	ASSLGNRVSYEQY
TRBJ1-3	11	TRBV29-1	SVDGGSGNTIY
TRBJ1-6	14	TRBV10-3	AISDVTGASNSPLH
TRBJ2-5	13	TRBV7-8	ASSLVKTRGGTQY
TRBJ2-1	9	TRBV11-2	ASGLGNEQF
TRBJ2-7	13	TRBV27	ASTLSRDRAYEQY
TRBJ1-4	10	TRBV11-2	ASSQTGGKLF
TRBJ2-6	14	TRBV7-9	ASSVGSVSGANVLT
TRBJ1-1	14	TRBV24-1	ATSATGGSENTEAF
TRBJ1-5	13	TRBV12-3/TRBV12-4	ASSLVDSDNQPQH
TRBJ2-2	12	TRBV12-3/TRBV12-4	ASSLLDYTGELF
TRBJ1-2	11	TRBV7-8	ASSVDRAGGYT
TRBJ2-3	13	TRBV3-1	ASSQEVGITDTQY
TRBJ2-2	12	TRBV19	ASSILQNTGELF
TRBJ2-1	11	TRBV5-1	ASSPEGTDEQF
TRBJ2-7	13	TRBV23-1	ASSRDWTISHEQY
TRBJ2-5	13	TRBV9	ASSVGQYIQETQY
TRBJ2-5	16	TRBV6-1	ASRELAGAQTYQETQY
TRBJ2-7	15	TRBV5-4	ASSLPAPSGTTYEQY
TRBJ2-1	11	TRBV12-3/TRBV12-4	ASSQRVGNEQF
TRBJ2-6	20	TRBV7-9	ASSKDVTSGGATTSGANVLT
TRBJ1-1	14	TRBV6-2/TRBV6-3	ASSQGPQGAYTEAF
TRBJ1-5	13	TRBV19	ASSIFEMVRQPQH
TRBJ2-5	15	TRBV29-1	SVEDQRGGDSQETQY
TRBJ2-5	12	TRBV10-3	AISQSGPQETQY
TRBJ2-7	13	TRBV27	ASSSPGLNLYEQY
TRBJ2-4	14	TRBV27	ASSLTRTLAKNIQY
TRBJ1-1	13	TRBV4-2	ASSQVVKGYTEAF
TRBJ2-2	10	TRBV11-2	ASRRGAGELF
TRBJ1-3	13	TRBV13	ASREGASSGNTIY
TRBJ2-1	14	TRBV12-3/TRBV12-4	ASTPSGTSGMYEQF
TRBJ2-2	13	TRBV20-1	SARVQRTNTGELF
TRBJ2-3	13	TRBV28	ASSLGGVGADTQY
TRBJ2-3	13	TRBV12-3/TRBV12-4	ASNLGAAGGDTQY
TRBJ2-1	16	TRBV27	ASSSKEASGGATYEQF
TRBJ2-3	14	TRBV7-2	ASSGRGRESTDTQY
TRBJ2-1	10	TRBV6-1	ASSPQGNEQF
TRBJ1-1	11	TRBV6-6	ASTKGGGTEAF